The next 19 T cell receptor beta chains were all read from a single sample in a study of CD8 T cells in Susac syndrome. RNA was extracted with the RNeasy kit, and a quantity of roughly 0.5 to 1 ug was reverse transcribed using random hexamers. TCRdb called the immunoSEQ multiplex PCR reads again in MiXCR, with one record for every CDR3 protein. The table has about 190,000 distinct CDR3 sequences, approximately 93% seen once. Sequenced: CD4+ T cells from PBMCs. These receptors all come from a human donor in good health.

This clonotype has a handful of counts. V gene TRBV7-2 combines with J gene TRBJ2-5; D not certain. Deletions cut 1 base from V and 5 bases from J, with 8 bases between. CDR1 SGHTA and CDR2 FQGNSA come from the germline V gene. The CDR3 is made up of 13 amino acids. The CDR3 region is CASSLEGLETQYF. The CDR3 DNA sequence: TGTGCCAGCAGCTTAGAAGGCCTTGAGACCCAGTACTTC.

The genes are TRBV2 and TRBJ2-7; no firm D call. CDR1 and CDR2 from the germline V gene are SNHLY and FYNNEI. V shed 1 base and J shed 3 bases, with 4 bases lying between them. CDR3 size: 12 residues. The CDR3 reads CASSEVGYEQYV. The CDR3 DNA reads TGTGCCAGCAGTGAAGTTGGCTACGAGCAGTACGTC.

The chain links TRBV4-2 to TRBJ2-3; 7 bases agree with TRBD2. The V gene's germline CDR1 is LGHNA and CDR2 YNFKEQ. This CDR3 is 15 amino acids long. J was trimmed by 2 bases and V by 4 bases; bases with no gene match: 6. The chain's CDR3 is CASSPRLAVTDTQYF. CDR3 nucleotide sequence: TGTGCCAGCAGCCCCCGGCTAGCGGTCACAGATACGCAGTATTTT.

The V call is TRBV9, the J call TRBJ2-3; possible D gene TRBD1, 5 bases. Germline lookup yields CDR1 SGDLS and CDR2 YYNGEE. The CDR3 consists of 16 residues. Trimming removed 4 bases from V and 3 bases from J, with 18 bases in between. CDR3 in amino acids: CASSSSGSPGTDTQYF. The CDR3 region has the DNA TGTGCCAGCAGCTCTTCCGGCAGTCCAGGGACAGATACGCAGTATTTT.

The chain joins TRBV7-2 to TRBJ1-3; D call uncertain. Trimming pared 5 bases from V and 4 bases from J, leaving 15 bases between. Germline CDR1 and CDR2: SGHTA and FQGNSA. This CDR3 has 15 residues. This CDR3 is CASSAVPSGGNTIYF. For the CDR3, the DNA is TGTGCCAGCAGCGCCGTTCCTAGTGGCGGAAACACCATATATTTT.

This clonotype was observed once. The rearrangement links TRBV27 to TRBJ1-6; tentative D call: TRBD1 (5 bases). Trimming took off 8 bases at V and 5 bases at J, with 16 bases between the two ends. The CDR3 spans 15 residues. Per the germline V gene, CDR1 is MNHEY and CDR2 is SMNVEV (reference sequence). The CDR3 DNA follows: TGTGCCAGCTGGGAGATCTTGGGGCATAATTCACCCCTCCACTTT. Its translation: CASWEILGHNSPLHF.

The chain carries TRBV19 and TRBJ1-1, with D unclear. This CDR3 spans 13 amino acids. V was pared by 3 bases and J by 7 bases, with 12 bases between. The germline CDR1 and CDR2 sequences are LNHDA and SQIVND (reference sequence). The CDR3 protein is CASSIGSWGEAFF. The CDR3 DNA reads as TGTGCCAGTAGTATCGGGAGTTGGGGTGAAGCTTTCTTT.

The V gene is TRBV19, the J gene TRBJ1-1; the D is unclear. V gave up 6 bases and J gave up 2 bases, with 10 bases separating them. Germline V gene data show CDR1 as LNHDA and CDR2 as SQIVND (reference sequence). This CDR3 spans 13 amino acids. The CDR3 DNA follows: TGTGCCAGTAGCCGGGATACAAACACTGAAGCTTTCTTT. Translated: CASSRDTNTEAFF. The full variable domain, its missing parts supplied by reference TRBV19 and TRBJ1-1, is DGGITQSPKYLFRKEGQNVTLSCEQNLNHDAMYWYRQDPGQGLRLIYYSQIVNDFQKGDIAEGYSVSREKKESFPLTVTSAQKNPTAFYLCASSRDTNTEAFFGQGTRLTVV.

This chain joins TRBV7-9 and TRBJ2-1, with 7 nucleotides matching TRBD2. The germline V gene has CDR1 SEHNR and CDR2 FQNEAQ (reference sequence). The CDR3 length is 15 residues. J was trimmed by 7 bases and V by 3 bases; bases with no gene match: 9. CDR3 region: CASSLASGWRNEQFF. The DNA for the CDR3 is TGTGCCAGCAGCTTGGCTAGCGGCTGGAGGAATGAGCAGTTCTTC. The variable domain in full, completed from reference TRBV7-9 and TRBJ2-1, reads DTGVSQNPRHKITKRGQNVTFRCDPISEHNRLYWYRQTLGQGPEFLTYFQNEAQLEKSRLLSDRFSAERPKGSFSTLEIQRTEQGDSAMYLCASSLASGWRNEQFFGPGTRLTVL.

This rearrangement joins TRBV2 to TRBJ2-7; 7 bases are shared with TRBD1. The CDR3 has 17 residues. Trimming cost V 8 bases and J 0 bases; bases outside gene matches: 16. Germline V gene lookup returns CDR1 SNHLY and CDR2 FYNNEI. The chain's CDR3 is CASGRFGGQPISYEQYF. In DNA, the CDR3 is TGTGCCAGCGGGCGGTTTGGGGGACAGCCGATCTCCTACGAGCAGTACTTC.

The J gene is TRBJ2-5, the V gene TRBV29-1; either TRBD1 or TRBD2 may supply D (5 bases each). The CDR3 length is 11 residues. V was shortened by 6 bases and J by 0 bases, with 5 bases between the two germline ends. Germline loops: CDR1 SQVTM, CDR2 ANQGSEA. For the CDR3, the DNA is TGCAGCGTGGGGGACCAAGAGACCCAGTACTTC. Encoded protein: CSVGDQETQYF.

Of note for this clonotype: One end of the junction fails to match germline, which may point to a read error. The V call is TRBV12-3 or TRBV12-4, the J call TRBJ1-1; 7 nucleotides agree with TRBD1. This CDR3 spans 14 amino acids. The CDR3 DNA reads TGTGCCAGCAACAAAGACAGGGTGGTCACTGAAGCTTCCTTT. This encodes CASNKDRVVTEASF.

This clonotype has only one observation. CDR3 region: CAWKQGVGEKLFF. CDR3 nucleotides: TGTGCCTGGAAGCAGGGGGTGGGTGAAAAACTGTTTTTT. V and J are TRBV30 and TRBJ1-4; TRBD1 matches 7 bases. J gave up 7 bases and V 4 bases, and 6 bases lay outside the gene matches. This CDR3 spans 13 amino acids. From germline, CDR1 is GTSNPN and CDR2 SVGIG (reference sequence).

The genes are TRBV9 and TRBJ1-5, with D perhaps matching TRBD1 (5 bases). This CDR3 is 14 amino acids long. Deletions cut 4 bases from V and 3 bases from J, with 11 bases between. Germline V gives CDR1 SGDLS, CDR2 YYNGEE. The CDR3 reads CASSQWGDNQPQHF. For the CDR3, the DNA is TGTGCCAGCAGCCAGTGGGGGGACAATCAGCCCCAGCATTTT.

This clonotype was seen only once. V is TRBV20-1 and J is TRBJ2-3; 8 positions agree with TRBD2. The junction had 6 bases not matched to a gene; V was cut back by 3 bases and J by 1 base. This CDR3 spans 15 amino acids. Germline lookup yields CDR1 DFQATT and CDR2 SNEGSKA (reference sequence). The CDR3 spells CSASYLAGRTDTQYF. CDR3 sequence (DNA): TGCAGTGCTAGTTATCTAGCGGGCCGCACAGATACGCAGTATTTT.

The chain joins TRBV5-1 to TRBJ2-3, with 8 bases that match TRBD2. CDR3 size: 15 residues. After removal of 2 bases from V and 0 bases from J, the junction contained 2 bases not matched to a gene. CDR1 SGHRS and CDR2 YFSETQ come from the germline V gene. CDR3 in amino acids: CASSFGGASTDTQYF. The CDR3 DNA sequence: TGCGCCAGCAGCTTCGGGGGGGCGAGCACAGATACGCAGTATTTT. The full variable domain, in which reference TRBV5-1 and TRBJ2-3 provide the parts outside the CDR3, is KAGVTQTPRYLIKTRGQQVTLSCSPISGHRSVSWYQQTPGQGLQFLFEYFSETQRNKGNFPGRFSGRQFSNSRSEMNVSTLELGDSALYLCASSFGGASTDTQYFGPGTRLTVL.

In DNA, the CDR3 is TGTGCCAGCAGCTTTGGGGGGGGCCAAGAGACCCAGTACTTC. It codes for CASSFGGGQETQYF. The chain uses TRBV7-9 and TRBJ2-5; 7 bases align to TRBD2. J gave up 1 base and V 3 bases, and 2 bases lay outside the gene matches. Germline CDR1 reads SEHNR; CDR2 reads FQNEAQ (reference sequence). The CDR3 length is 14 residues. The full variable domain, completed using reference TRBV7-9 and TRBJ2-5, is DTGVSQNPRHKITKRGQNVTFRCDPISEHNRLYWYRQTLGQGPEFLTYFQNEAQLEKSRLLSDRFSAERPKGSFSTLEIQRTEQGDSAMYLCASSFGGGQETQYFGPGTRLLVL.

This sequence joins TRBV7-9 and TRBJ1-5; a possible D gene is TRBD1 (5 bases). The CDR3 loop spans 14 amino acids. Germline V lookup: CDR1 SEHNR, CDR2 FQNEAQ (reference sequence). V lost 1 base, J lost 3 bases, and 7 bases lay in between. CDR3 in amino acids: CASSLGQINQPQHF. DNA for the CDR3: TGTGCCAGCAGCTTAGGACAGATCAATCAGCCCCAGCATTTT. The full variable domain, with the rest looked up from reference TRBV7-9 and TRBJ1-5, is DTGVSQNPRHKITKRGQNVTFRCDPISEHNRLYWYRQTLGQGPEFLTYFQNEAQLEKSRLLSDRFSAERPKGSFSTLEIQRTEQGDSAMYLCASSLGQINQPQHFGDGTRLSIL.

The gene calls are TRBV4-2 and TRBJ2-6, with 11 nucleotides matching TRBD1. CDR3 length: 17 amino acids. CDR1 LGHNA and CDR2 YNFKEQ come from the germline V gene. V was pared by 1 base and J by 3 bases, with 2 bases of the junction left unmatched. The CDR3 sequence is CASSQGTGGVGANVLTF. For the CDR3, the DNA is TGTGCCAGCAGCCAAGGGACAGGGGGCGTTGGGGCCAACGTCCTGACTTTC.